A selection of T cell receptor beta chains follows, all from one sample in a study of T-cell reconstitution after alpha-beta-depleted transplantation in children. TCRdb re-derived calls from the PCR reads in MiXCR, one entry per CDR3 protein. Here the sample spans around 3,000 distinct CDR3 sequences, 11% being singletons. The material sequenced was PBMCs, mostly from graft donor cells, taken 360 days after TCRalphabeta/CD19-depleted stem cell transplant. The receptors come from a patient under 10 years old who had a stem cell transplant for inherited bone marrow failure, so the T cells may come from the graft donor. Each CDR3 is given with its conserved first and last residue. The D gene is left open where the match is weak. Some rows have no size entry. The others give once, few or many, or a class for an expanded clone.

TRBV4-1	TRBD2	many	TRBJ2-7	TGCGCCAGCAGCCAACATCATCGACTAGCGGCAGCCTACGAGCAGTACTTC	CASSQHHRLAAAYEQYF
TRBV29-1	.	large	TRBJ2-3	TGCAGCGTTGAAAGTTACGACAGCACAGATACGCAGTATTTT	CSVESYDSTDTQYF
TRBV5-4	.	many	TRBJ2-2	TGTGCCAGCAGGCCACAGGGAACCGGGGAGCTGTTTTTT	CASRPQGTGELFF
TRBV15	.	many	TRBJ2-7	TGTGCCACCACTCCGGGGGACGGCTACTCCTACGAGCAGTACTTC	CATTPGDGYSYEQYF
TRBV10-3	TRBD2	many	TRBJ2-7	TGTGCCATCAGTGAACCTAGCGGGAGTTCCTACGAGCAGTACTTC	CAISEPSGSSYEQYF
TRBV27	TRBD1	many	TRBJ2-5	TGTGCCAGCAGTACCGGGACAGGGCAAAAGACCCAGTACTTC	CASSTGTGQKTQYF
TRBV28	.	many	TRBJ1-5	TGTGCCAGTTACCGGGCGGGGGGCGAATCCTTTCATCAGCCCCAGCATTTT	CASYRAGGESFHQPQHF
TRBV4-1	.	many	TRBJ2-2	TGCGCCAGCAGCCCCCCAAGGACACTGAACACCGGGGAGCTGTTTTTT	CASSPPRTLNTGELFF
TRBV28	.	many	TRBJ2-2	TGTGCCAGCAGTAAGAGGGGCACCGGGGAGCTGTTTTTT	CASSKRGTGELFF
TRBV2	TRBD1	many	TRBJ2-7	TGTGCCAGCGGCGGACAGGCCTACGAGCAGTACTTC	CASGGQAYEQYF
TRBV18	TRBD1	many	TRBJ1-2	TGTGCCAGCTCACCACAGGGACAGGGCGGTTCTGGCTACACCTTC	CASSPQGQGGSGYTF
TRBV20-1	.	many	TRBJ1-4	TGCAGTGCTAGAGACAGAGTGGAACTGTTTTTT	CSARDRVELFF
TRBV5-1	TRBD2	medium-sized	TRBJ2-1	TGCGCCAGCAGCTTACTAGCGGGAGGTGTTGGTGAGCAGTTCTTC	CASSLLAGGVGEQFF
TRBV7-9	.	many	TRBJ2-3	TGTGCCAGCAGCCCTGTTGGTGAGAGAACGCAGTATTTT	CASSPVGERTQYF
TRBV10-3	.	many	TRBJ2-7	TGTGCCATCAGTGAGTTTGCCCGTGGCACCTCCTACGAGCAGTACTTC	CAISEFARGTSYEQYF
TRBV18	.	few	TRBJ2-7	TGTGCCAGCTCACCTCTTCCCTGGAGGCACGAGCAGTACTTC	CASSPLPWRHEQYF
TRBV9	.	.	TRBJ2-2	TGTGCCAGCAGCGTAGGGGTGGGGAACACCGGGGAGCTGTTTTTT	CASSVGVGNTGELFF
TRBV29-1	.	many	TRBJ1-1	TGCAGCGTACGCGGACAGTTCACTGAAGCTTTCTTT	CSVRGQFTEAFF
TRBV10-3	.	many	TRBJ2-3	TGTGCCATCAGGGGACTTGGCACAGATACGCAGTATTTT	CAIRGLGTDTQYF
TRBV6-6	.	many	TRBJ2-5	TGTGCCAGCAGTCCCAAAGAGACCCAGTACTTC	CASSPKETQYF
TRBV6-5	.	many	TRBJ1-5	TGTGCCAGCAGTTACTCCTTCCAGGGTGGACAGCCCCAGCATTTT	CASSYSFQGGQPQHF